The 29 T cell receptor beta chains given below trace back to one sample, sequenced in a study of blood T cell repertoires in COVID-19. The repertoire was sequenced with immunoSEQ multiplex PCR; TCRdb's copy has only in-frame clones and lacks some. This table holds 350,000 to 450,000 clones, around 89% found once. Sequencing input: PBMCs or T cells enriched from blood (not recorded which). The receptors here all came from a man younger than 45 who had recovered from COVID-19.

V is TRBV7-3 and J is TRBJ2-2; 7 bases match TRBD1. The CDR3 spans 15 residues. CDR1 and CDR2 from the germline V gene are SGHTA and FQGTGA. V lost 4 bases and J lost 3; bases outside the gene matches: 5. The CDR3 protein is CASSSRDRYTGELFF. In DNA, the CDR3 is TGTGCCAGCAGCTCCCGGGACAGATACACCGGGGAGCTGTTTTTT.

The V call is TRBV7-2, the J call TRBJ1-2; TRBD1 agrees at 9 bases. The V gene's germline CDR1 is SGHTA and CDR2 FQGNSA. This CDR3 has 13 residues. Trimming took 7 bases from V and 6 from J; bases not matched to a gene: 6. The CDR3 loop is CASTLTGGNGYTF. The CDR3 DNA sequence: TGTGCCAGCACCTTGACAGGGGGAAATGGCTACACCTTC.

The rearrangement joins TRBV7-9 to TRBJ1-1; no definite D call. The germline gives CDR1 SEHNR, CDR2 FQNEAQ (reference sequence). The germline V and J ends were trimmed by 3 bases and 0 bases, with 11 bases remaining between them. The CDR3 totals 15 residues. CDR3 residues: CASSLSEHLNTEAFF. The CDR3 region has the DNA TGTGCCAGCAGCTTGAGCGAACACTTGAACACTGAAGCTTTCTTT.

V usage is TRBV30 and J usage is TRBJ1-5; D remains ambiguous. CDR1 and CDR2 from the germline V gene are GTSNPN and SVGIG (reference sequence). The CDR3 is 12 residues long. Deletions cut 5 bases from V and 1 base from J, with 6 bases between. The CDR3 sequence is CAWAGSNQPQHF. Written as DNA, the CDR3 is TGTGCCTGGGCGGGGAGCAATCAGCCCCAGCATTTT.

The CDR3 is CASSQGVPGTSYEQYF. The CDR3 DNA reads TGTGCCAGCAGCCAAGGGGTCCCAGGGACTAGTTACGAGCAGTACTTC. The V gene is TRBV4-2, the J gene TRBJ2-7; 8 bases map to TRBD2. This CDR3 is built from 16 residues. Trimming cost V 1 base and J 4 bases; bases outside gene matches: 9. The germline V gene encodes CDR1 LGHNA and CDR2 YNFKEQ.

This clone was detected once. The rearrangement uses TRBV4-1 and TRBJ1-1; D is undetermined. There are 15 residues in the CDR3. Germline V lookup: CDR1 MGHRA, CDR2 YSYEKL. Trimming stripped 3 bases from V and 2 bases from J, with 13 bases between. CDR3 DNA: TGCGCCAGCAGCCAGACACCGCGCCCTAACACTGAAGCTTTCTTT. Amino acids: CASSQTPRPNTEAFF.

The chain recombines TRBV7-8 with TRBJ2-3; D possibly corresponds to TRBD2 (6 bases). CDR3 size: 15 residues. From germline, CDR1 is SGHVS and CDR2 FQNEAQ. Trimming took 5 bases from V and 4 from J, leaving 16 bases between them. CDR3 loop: CASSPTGAGADTQYF. CDR3 DNA sequence: TGTGCCAGCAGCCCCACGGGAGCCGGCGCAGATACGCAGTATTTT.

CDR3 DNA sequence: TGTGCCAGCAGCCCGGACAGATTAAGAAGGGGTACCGGGGAGCTGTTTTTT. It translates to CASSPDRLRRGTGELFF. The chain has TRBV5-4 and TRBJ2-2; tentatively, D is TRBD1 (6 bases). The CDR3 contains 17 residues. The V and J ends lost 4 bases and 5 bases respectively, with 21 bases between them. CDR1 and CDR2 (germline): SGHNT, YYREEE (reference sequence). The full variable domain, with the rest looked up from reference TRBV5-4 and TRBJ2-2, is ETGVTQSPTHLIKTRGQQVTLRCSSQSGHNTVSWYQQALGQGPQFIFQYYREEENGRGNFPPRFSGLQFPNYSSELNVNALELDDSALYLCASSPDRLRRGTGELFFGEGSRLTVL.

This chain joins TRBV5-1 and TRBJ2-7; a weak D match, TRBD2 (6 bases). The CDR3 sequence is 14 residues long. The germline CDR1 and CDR2 sequences are SGHRS and YFSETQ. Trimming removed 4 bases from V and 1 base from J, with 12 bases in between. The CDR3 is CASSDRGTSYEQYF. The DNA of the CDR3 is TGCGCCAGCAGCGACCGAGGGACTTCCTACGAGCAGTACTTC.

This clone has at least ten counts. The rearrangement links TRBV28 to TRBJ2-1; 14 bases are shared with TRBD2. Losses at the gene ends were 6 bases for V and 6 bases for J; bases not matched to a gene: 13. Germline V gene sequence: CDR1 MDHEN, CDR2 SYDVKM. This CDR3 has 18 amino acids. DNA of the CDR3: TGTGCCAGCAGCTTGACTAGCGGGAGGGCCGTTAAATCCAATGAGCAGTTCTTC. Translating it yields CASSLTSGRAVKSNEQFF.

The table lists this clone with a few counts. This chain connects TRBV28 to TRBJ1-6; TRBD1 matches at 7 bases. The CDR3 length is 17 residues. V dropped 5 bases and J dropped 4; count of bases not matched to a gene: 11. CDR1 and CDR2 (germline): MDHEN, SYDVKM. CDR3 nucleotide sequence: TGTGCCAGCAGTATACAGGGGCGATATACTTATAATTCACCCCTCCACTTT. Translating gives CASSIQGRYTYNSPLHF.

The V gene is TRBV5-1, the J gene TRBJ1-4; 7 bases are a match to TRBD1. The CDR3 extends over 15 amino acids. Losses at the gene ends were 4 bases for V and 0 bases for J; bases not matched to a gene: 3. From germline, CDR1 is SGHRS and CDR2 YFSETQ. The DNA for the CDR3 is TGCGCCAGCAGCACCGGACAGGCAACTAATGAAAAACTGTTTTTT. Its translation: CASSTGQATNEKLFF.

The chain employs TRBV27 and TRBJ2-5; D is ambiguous. This CDR3 has 14 residues. The V and J ends lost 2 bases and 4 bases respectively, with 11 bases between them. Germline-derived CDR1 and CDR2 are MNHEY and SMNVEV (reference sequence). CDR3 protein: CASSLRSPGETQYF. CDR3 in DNA: TGTGCCAGCAGTTTAAGGTCCCCGGGAGAGACCCAGTACTTC.

In the case of this clone: The CDR3 does not close with the conserved phenylalanine or tryptophan, likely indicating a read error. This chain joins TRBV5-1 and TRBJ1-2; 7 nucleotides align to TRBD1. The CDR3 runs to 15 residues. Trimming at V came to 0 bases and at J to 7 bases, leaving 9 bases not matched to a gene. Germline assignment: CDR1 SGHRS and CDR2 YFSETQ. CDR3 DNA: TGCGCCAGCAGCTTGGAGGGCAGGGGGGAACTTGGCTACACCCTC. Translated: CASSLEGRGELGYTL.

The chain has TRBV28 and TRBJ2-1; the match to TRBD2 covers 11 bases. The CDR3 is made up of 14 amino acids. The junction had 6 bases not matched to a gene; V was cut back by 6 bases and J by 8 bases. Germline CDR1 is MDHEN and CDR2 is SYDVKM. The CDR3 region is CASRIAGGSHEQFF. DNA of the CDR3: TGTGCCAGCAGAATAGCGGGAGGGTCCCATGAGCAGTTCTTC.

The gene calls are TRBV7-2 and TRBJ1-2; D gene unclear. V lost 8 bases to trimming and J lost 6 bases, with 19 bases between them. Germline CDR1 SGHTA, CDR2 FQGNSA. CDR3 length: 14 residues. CDR3 DNA sequence: TGTGCCAGCCGCTCCCAAAGCGATTTCCATGGCTACACCTTC. The encoded protein is CASRSQSDFHGYTF.

CDR3 DNA sequence: TGTGCCAGCAGTTCTATGGGACACATCTACGAGCAGTACTTC. Amino acid sequence: CASSSMGHIYEQYF. This rearrangement joins TRBV27 to TRBJ2-7; the D gene is possibly TRBD1 (6 bases). V lost 4 bases, J lost 3 bases, and 13 bases lay in between. The V gene's germline CDR1 is MNHEY and CDR2 SMNVEV (reference sequence). The CDR3 loop spans 14 amino acids.

The V and J genes are TRBV3-1 (or the pseudogene TRBV3-2) and TRBJ1-5, with 7 bases fitting TRBD1. Germline loops: CDR1 LGHDT, CDR2 YNNKEL (reference sequence). Germline trimming cut 6 bases from V and 4 bases from J; bases unmatched to any gene: 6. This CDR3 has 14 residues. CDR3 in amino acids: CASRQGLGNQPQHF. For the CDR3, the DNA is TGTGCCAGCAGACAGGGGTTGGGAAATCAGCCCCAGCATTTT.

V is TRBV3-1 (or the pseudogene TRBV3-2) and J is TRBJ1-6; 7 bases line up with TRBD1. Trimming took 4 bases from V and 8 from J; bases not matched to a gene: 5. Germline V gene data show CDR1 as LGHDT and CDR2 as YNNKEL (reference sequence). CDR3 size: 14 residues. The CDR3 DNA is TGTGCCAGCAGCCCCGACAGGGAGGATTCACCCCTCCACTTT. Its protein is CASSPDREDSPLHF.

This sequence joins TRBV5-1 and TRBJ1-1; tentatively, D is TRBD1 (5 bases). V lost 0 bases to trimming and J lost 0 bases, with 9 bases between them. The CDR3 runs to 15 residues. Germline CDR1 reads SGHRS; CDR2 reads YFSETQ. The DNA of the CDR3 is TGCGCCAGCAGCTTGGAACCGGGGGTGAACACTGAAGCTTTCTTT. It codes for CASSLEPGVNTEAFF.

In DNA, the CDR3 is TGCAGCGGGTTTGCTAGCTCAGATACGCAGTATTTT. Translated: CSGFASSDTQYF. The V call is TRBV29-1, the J call TRBJ2-3; tentatively, D is TRBD2 (5 bases). The germline V gene has CDR1 SQVTM and CDR2 ANQGSEA. The CDR3 sequence is 12 residues long. V was trimmed by 7 bases and J by 4 bases, leaving 12 bases between them.

This chain links TRBV11-2 with TRBJ2-7; 7 nucleotides align to TRBD1. Germline loops: CDR1 SGHAT, CDR2 FQNNGV. Trimming took 5 bases from V and 4 from J; bases not matched to a gene: 11. The CDR3 has 15 residues. Written as DNA, the CDR3 is TGTGCCAGCAGCGCCCGGTCGACAGGGATATACGAGCAGTACTTC. Translation gives CASSARSTGIYEQYF.

This chain uses TRBV28 with TRBJ1-5, with 8 bases identical to TRBD1. V lost 2 bases, J lost 2 bases, and 8 bases stayed unmatched. The length of the CDR3 is 17 residues. Germline-derived CDR1 and CDR2 are MDHEN and SYDVKM. The CDR3 is CASSLRRTGSRNQPQHF. As DNA, the CDR3 is TGTGCCAGCAGTTTAAGGAGGACAGGGAGTCGCAATCAGCCCCAGCATTTT.

In DNA, the CDR3 is TGTGCCAGCAGTTTACCTGACAGGGTAGGACGGTATGGCTACACCTTC. Its protein product is CASSLPDRVGRYGYTF. The chain is built from TRBV28 and TRBJ1-2, with 7 bases lining up with TRBD1. Germline V lookup: CDR1 MDHEN, CDR2 SYDVKM. The J segment lost 5 bases and the V segment lost 2 bases, leaving 11 bases of the junction unmatched. This CDR3 is built from 16 residues.

The rearrangement uses TRBV30 and TRBJ1-5; D is unclear. The V gene's germline CDR1 is GTSNPN and CDR2 SVGIG (reference sequence). V was clipped by 0 bases and J by 5 bases, with 8 bases between them. This CDR3 spans 13 amino acids. CDR3 in DNA: TGTGCCTGGAGTGTACGGGGAGATCAGCCCCAGCATTTT. Its translation: CAWSVRGDQPQHF. The whole variable domain, filled in from reference TRBV30 and TRBJ1-5, reads SQTIHQWPATLVQPVGSPLSLECTVEGTSNPNLYWYRQAAGRGLQLLFYSVGIGQISSEVPQNLSASRPQDRQFILSSKKLLLSDSGFYLCAWSVRGDQPQHFGDGTRLSIL.

The J gene is TRBJ2-7, the V gene TRBV7-2; 9 bases agree with TRBD2. Germline loops: CDR1 SGHTA, CDR2 FQGNSA. The CDR3 loop spans 15 amino acids. V lost 1 base to trimming and J lost 3 bases; unmatched junction nucleotides: 4. In DNA, the CDR3 is TGTGCCAGCAGCTTAGAGGCTAGCGGGATCTACGAGCAGTACTTC. It encodes CASSLEASGIYEQYF.

The chain recombines TRBV12-3 or TRBV12-4 with TRBJ1-2; D unresolved. This CDR3 has 13 amino acids. Trimming cost V 3 bases and J 8 bases, with 13 bases left between them. As DNA, the CDR3 is TGTGCCAGCAGTTTCTCCCGACGGGAGGGCTACACCTTC. It specifies CASSFSRREGYTF.

The V gene is TRBV5-1, the J gene TRBJ2-3; no clear D. CDR1 is SGHRS, CDR2 YFSETQ, per germline. This CDR3 spans 14 amino acids. Trimming took off 1 base at V and 3 bases at J, with 9 bases between the two ends. CDR3 DNA: TGCGCCAGCAGCTTGTCTCTGAGTACAGATACGCAGTATTTT. This encodes CASSLSLSTDTQYF. Combining the CDR3 with reference TRBV5-1 and TRBJ2-3 gives the whole variable domain KAGVTQTPRYLIKTRGQQVTLSCSPISGHRSVSWYQQTPGQGLQFLFEYFSETQRNKGNFPGRFSGRQFSNSRSEMNVSTLELGDSALYLCASSLSLSTDTQYFGPGTRLTVL.

V and J are TRBV5-1 and TRBJ1-1, with D unresolved. The CDR3 loop spans 15 amino acids. Germline CDR1 and CDR2: SGHRS and YFSETQ. The V gene lost 1 base and the J gene lost 5 bases, with 15 bases spanning the gap. The CDR3 DNA reads TGCGCCAGCAGCTTGTCTCCCCGCGGGTTTACTGAAGCTTTCTTT. Protein: CASSLSPRGFTEAFF. The full variable domain, completed using reference TRBV5-1 and TRBJ1-1, is KAGVTQTPRYLIKTRGQQVTLSCSPISGHRSVSWYQQTPGQGLQFLFEYFSETQRNKGNFPGRFSGRQFSNSRSEMNVSTLELGDSALYLCASSLSPRGFTEAFFGQGTRLTVV.